This T cell receptor (beta chain) appears in the sequencing data of a study of identical twins. Study-wide results and caveats: In drawing conclusions, the study used cross-sectional statistical analysis and did not follow the same donors.

There are 15 residues in the CDR3. The V gene lost 3 bases and the J gene lost 1 base, with 12 bases spanning the gap. Worth noting for this clonotype: The antigen remains unidentified.

Each CDR3 protein is one row after TCRdb ran MiXCR on the 5' RACE reads. The sample lists approximately 550,000 distinct CDR3 sequences; 20% to 25% were seen once. Another study also made use of these data, one on yellow fever vaccine responses in identical twins.

The J gene is TRBJ1-1, the V gene TRBV12-3 or TRBV12-4, with a weak D call TRBD1 (6 bases). The sequenced sample was CD4+ T cells sorted from blood. This receptor was obtained from a woman under 30 in good health. The CDR3 DNA is TGTGCCAGCAGTTTGGGACAAACTACGAACACTGAAGCTTTCTTT. It is translated as CASSLGQTTNTEAFF.